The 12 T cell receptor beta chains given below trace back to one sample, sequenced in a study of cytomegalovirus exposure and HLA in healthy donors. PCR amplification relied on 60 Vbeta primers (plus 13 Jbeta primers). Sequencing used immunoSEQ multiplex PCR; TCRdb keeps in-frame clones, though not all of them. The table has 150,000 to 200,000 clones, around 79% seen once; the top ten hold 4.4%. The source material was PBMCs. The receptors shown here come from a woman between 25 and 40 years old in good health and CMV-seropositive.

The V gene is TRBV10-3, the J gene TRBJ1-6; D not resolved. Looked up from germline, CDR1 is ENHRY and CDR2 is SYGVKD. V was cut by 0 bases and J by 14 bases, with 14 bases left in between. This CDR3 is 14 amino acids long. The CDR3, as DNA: TGTGCCATCAGTGAGTCGGGGAAACTAGGGTCCCTCCACTTT. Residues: CAISESGKLGSLHF.

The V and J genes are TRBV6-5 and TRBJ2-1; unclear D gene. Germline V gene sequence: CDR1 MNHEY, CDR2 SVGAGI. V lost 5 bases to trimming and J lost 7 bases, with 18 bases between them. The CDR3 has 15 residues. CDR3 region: CASSRPAGARNEQFF. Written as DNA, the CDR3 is TGTGCCAGCAGTCGTCCGGCAGGTGCCAGGAATGAGCAGTTCTTC.

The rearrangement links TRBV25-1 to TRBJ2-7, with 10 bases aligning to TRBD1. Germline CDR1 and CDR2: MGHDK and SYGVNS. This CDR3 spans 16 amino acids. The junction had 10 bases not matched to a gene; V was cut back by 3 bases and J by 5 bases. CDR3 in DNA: TGTGCCAGCAGTGAGACCGGGACAGGGGCTCTCGACGAGCAGTACTTC. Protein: CASSETGTGALDEQYF.

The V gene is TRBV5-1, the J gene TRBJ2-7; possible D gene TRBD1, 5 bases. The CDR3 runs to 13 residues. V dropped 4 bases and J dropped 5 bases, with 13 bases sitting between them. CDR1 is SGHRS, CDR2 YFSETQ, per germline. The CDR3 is CASSQGRFNEQYF. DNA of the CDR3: TGCGCCAGCAGCCAGGGTCGGTTCAACGAGCAGTACTTC. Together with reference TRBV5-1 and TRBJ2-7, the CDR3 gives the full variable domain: KAGVTQTPRYLIKTRGQQVTLSCSPISGHRSVSWYQQTPGQGLQFLFEYFSETQRNKGNFPGRFSGRQFSNSRSEMNVSTLELGDSALYLCASSQGRFNEQYFGPGTRLTVT.

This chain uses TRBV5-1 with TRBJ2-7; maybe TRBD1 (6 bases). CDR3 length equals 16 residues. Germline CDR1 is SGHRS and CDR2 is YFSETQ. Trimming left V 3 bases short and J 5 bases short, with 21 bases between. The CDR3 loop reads CASSSYRQASVDEQYF. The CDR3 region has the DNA TGCGCCAGCAGCTCGTATCGACAGGCGTCTGTCGACGAGCAGTACTTC.

The CDR3 reads CASSIVSSGVGEQFF. The CDR3 nucleotides are TGTGCCAGTAGTATAGTGAGCTCGGGGGTGGGAGAGCAGTTCTTC. This sequence joins TRBV19 and TRBJ2-1; TRBD2 might be the D (6 bases). The CDR3 length is 15 residues. The V end lost 1 base, the J end lost 10 bases, and 17 bases lay between the germline ends. The germline V gene encodes CDR1 LNHDA and CDR2 SQIVND (reference sequence).

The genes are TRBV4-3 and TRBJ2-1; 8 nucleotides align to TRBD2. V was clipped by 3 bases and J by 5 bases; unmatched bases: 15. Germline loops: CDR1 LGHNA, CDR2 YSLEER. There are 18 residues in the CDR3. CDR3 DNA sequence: TGCGCCAGCAGCCAGGGACTAGGTTCCGCGGTTATGAACAATGAGCAGTTCTTC. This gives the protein CASSQGLGSAVMNNEQFF.

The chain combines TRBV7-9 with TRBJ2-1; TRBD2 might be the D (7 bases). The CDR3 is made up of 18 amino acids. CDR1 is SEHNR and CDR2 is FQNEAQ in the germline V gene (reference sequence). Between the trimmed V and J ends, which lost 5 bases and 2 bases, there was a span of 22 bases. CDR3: CASSPLWGRENTYNEQFF. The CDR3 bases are TGTGCCAGCAGCCCGCTTTGGGGGCGGGAGAACACCTACAATGAGCAGTTCTTC.

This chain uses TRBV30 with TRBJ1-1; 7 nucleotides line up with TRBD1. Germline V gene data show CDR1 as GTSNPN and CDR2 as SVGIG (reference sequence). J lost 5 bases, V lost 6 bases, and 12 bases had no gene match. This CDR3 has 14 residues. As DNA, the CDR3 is TGTGCCTGTAAAAAAGACAGGGACGGGACTGAAGCTTTCTTT. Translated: CACKKDRDGTEAFF.

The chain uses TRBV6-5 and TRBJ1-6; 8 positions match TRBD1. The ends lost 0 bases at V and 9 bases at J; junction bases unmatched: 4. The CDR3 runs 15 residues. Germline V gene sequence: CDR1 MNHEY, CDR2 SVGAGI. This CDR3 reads CASSYSQGVASPLHF. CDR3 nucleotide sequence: TGTGCCAGCAGTTACTCACAGGGGGTAGCTTCACCCCTCCACTTT.

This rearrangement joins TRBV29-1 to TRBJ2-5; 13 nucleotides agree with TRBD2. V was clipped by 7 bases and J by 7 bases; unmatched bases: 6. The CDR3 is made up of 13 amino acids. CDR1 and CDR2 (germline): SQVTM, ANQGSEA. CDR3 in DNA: TGCAGCGCTAGGACTAGCGGGGGAGGGACCCAGTACTTC. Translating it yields CSARTSGGGTQYF.

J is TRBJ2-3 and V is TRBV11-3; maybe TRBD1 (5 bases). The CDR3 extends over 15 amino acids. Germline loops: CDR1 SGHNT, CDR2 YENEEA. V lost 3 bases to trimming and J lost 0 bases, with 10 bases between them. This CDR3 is CASSFGRGSTDTQYF. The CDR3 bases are TGTGCCAGCAGCTTTGGTAGGGGCAGCACAGATACGCAGTATTTT.